These 12 T cell receptor beta chains share one sample of origin, sequenced in a study of T cell responses to AZD1222 COVID-19 vaccine. TCRdb's table, derived via immunoSEQ multiplex PCR, lists solely in-frame clones and lacks some. The data contain 250,000 to 300,000 clones, almost 95% of them singletons. Material: peripheral blood, obtained 28 days after the second AZD1222 dose. Source of these receptors: an adult who received the AZD1222 COVID-19 vaccine.

The rearrangement links TRBV5-8 to TRBJ2-2, with D unresolved. V lost 6 bases, J lost 2 bases, and 14 bases lay in between. CDR1 and CDR2 from the germline V gene are SGHTS and YDEGEE. The CDR3 runs 15 residues. The CDR3 sequence is CASTSHKGNTGELFF. The DNA of the CDR3 is TGTGCCAGCACCTCCCATAAGGGAAACACCGGGGAGCTGTTTTTT.

This sequence joins TRBV2 and TRBJ1-5; D ambiguous. V was trimmed by 3 bases and J by 5 bases, leaving 8 bases between them. The CDR3 runs to 13 residues. Germline V lookup: CDR1 SNHLY, CDR2 FYNNEI. The CDR3 region is CASSESGDQPQHF. The CDR3 nucleotides read TGTGCCAGCAGTGAGTCGGGTGATCAGCCCCAGCATTTT.

The gene calls are TRBV6-5 and TRBJ1-6; tentatively, D is TRBD1 (6 bases). This CDR3 comprises 15 residues. V gave up 6 bases and J gave up 15 bases, with 24 bases separating them. The germline V gene has CDR1 MNHEY and CDR2 SVGAGI. CDR3 amino acids: CASRSPADRTGSLHF. The CDR3 nucleotides read TGTGCCAGCAGGTCCCCCGCGGACAGAACCGGTAGCCTCCACTTT.

The V and J genes are TRBV20-1 and TRBJ2-7; D is unresolved. The germline V gene has CDR1 DFQATT and CDR2 SNEGSKA (reference sequence). The CDR3 loop spans 14 amino acids. Trimming shortened V by 3 bases and J by 2 bases, and 14 bases separated the two germline ends. The CDR3 here is CSASLRFQAYEQYF. The CDR3 DNA is TGCAGTGCTAGTCTCCGGTTTCAGGCCTACGAGCAGTACTTC.

The sample holds one count of this clone. The V call is TRBV2, the J call TRBJ1-2; D gene ambiguous. The CDR3 extends over 14 amino acids. V lost 1 base and J 7 bases, leaving 13 bases between the germline ends. CDR1 is SNHLY and CDR2 is FYNNEI in the germline V gene. CDR3 region: CASSEGVRSVGYTF. In DNA form, the CDR3 reads TGTGCCAGCAGTGAAGGGGTAAGGAGTGTTGGCTACACCTTC.

This chain joins TRBV15 and TRBJ2-1; D not certain. This CDR3 contains 14 residues. CDR1 is LNHNV, CDR2 YYDKDF, per germline (reference sequence). Trimming took off 0 bases at V and 8 bases at J, with 11 bases between the two ends. In DNA, the CDR3 is TGTGCCACCAGCAGAGAGGTGGCGTCGGATGAGCAGTTCTTC. This translates into CATSREVASDEQFF. The variable domain in full, completed from reference TRBV15 and TRBJ2-1, reads DAMVIQNPRYQVTQFGKPVTLSCSQTLNHNVMYWYQQKSSQAPKLLFHYYDKDFNNEADTPDNFQSRRPNTSFCFLDIRSPGLGDTAMYLCATSREVASDEQFFGPGTRLTVL.

The genes are TRBV7-2 and TRBJ2-7, with a tentative D call TRBD2 (5 bases). Trimming left V 2 bases short and J 5 bases short, with 13 bases between. The CDR3 length is 14 residues. Germline V gene data show CDR1 as SGHTA and CDR2 as FQGNSA. This CDR3 reads CASSLLGMMDEQYF. Written as DNA, the CDR3 is TGTGCCAGCAGCTTACTCGGGATGATGGACGAGCAGTACTTC.

The CDR3 DNA reads TGCGCCAGCAGCTTGGAAGGGCCAGTCCCTAAGTCACCCCTCCACTTT. Translated, it gives CASSLEGPVPKSPLHF. V and J are TRBV5-1 and TRBJ1-6, with D unresolved. Germline V gene lookup returns CDR1 SGHRS and CDR2 YFSETQ. The V and J ends lost 0 bases and 10 bases respectively, with 17 bases between them. This CDR3 is built from 16 residues.

This rearrangement joins TRBV2 to TRBJ1-5; D remains ambiguous. This CDR3 is built from 16 residues. Trimming left V 7 bases short and J 0 bases short, with 16 bases between. Germline-derived CDR1 and CDR2 are SNHLY and FYNNEI. CDR3 amino acids: CASTAAPGYSNQPQHF. In DNA, the CDR3 is TGTGCCAGCACGGCAGCCCCCGGGTATAGCAATCAGCCCCAGCATTTT.

The chain joins TRBV5-6 to TRBJ2-7; D possibly corresponds to TRBD2 (5 bases). With 5 bases removed from V and 5 bases from J, the gap between germline ends came to 17 bases. This CDR3 contains 14 residues. Germline CDR1 SGHDT, CDR2 YYEEEE. Here the CDR3 DNA reads TGTGCCAGCAGTCGAAAGGGCGGGTACCACGAGCAGTACTTC. Translating it yields CASSRKGGYHEQYF.

The chain combines TRBV13 with TRBJ2-7, with 7 bases fitting TRBD2. Germline CDR1 and CDR2: PRHDT and FYEKMQ (reference sequence). After removal of 4 bases from V and 2 bases from J, the junction contained 11 bases not matched to a gene. The CDR3 runs to 16 residues. Written as DNA, the CDR3 is TGTGCCAGCAGCTCCCCCCTAGCGGACCAGCCCTACGAGCAGTACTTC. It yields the protein CASSSPLADQPYEQYF.

The chain carries TRBV28 and TRBJ1-1, with D possibly matching TRBD1 (5 bases). The CDR3 has 15 residues. V lost 8 bases and J 4 bases, leaving 20 bases between the germline ends. The germline gives CDR1 MDHEN, CDR2 SYDVKM. Here the CDR3 DNA reads TGTGCCAGCGCTGACAGCCTGGGGCGAAGCACTGAAGCTTTCTTT. It specifies CASADSLGRSTEAFF.